These 27 T cell receptor beta chains originate from one sample sequenced in a study of blood T cell repertoires in COVID-19. Measured with immunoSEQ multiplex PCR; TCRdb has only the in-frame clones, and not every one. The sample lists about 380,000 clones, more than 70% occurring once. Sequenced material: PBMCs or T cells enriched from blood (not recorded which). The receptors derive from a woman younger than 30 who had recovered from COVID-19.

The chain joins TRBV10-3 to TRBJ1-5; D not certain. Trimming left V 0 bases short and J 9 bases short, with 12 bases between. This CDR3 is built from 14 residues. Germline CDR1 ENHRY, CDR2 SYGVKD. CDR3 DNA: TGTGCCATCAGTGAGTCGTCTGGAGGGCGGCCCCAGCATTTT. Amino acid sequence: CAISESSGGRPQHF.

The sample holds a few counts of this clone. This chain joins TRBV30 and TRBJ1-5; TRBD1 agrees at 10 bases. The CDR3 spans 16 residues. V was pared by 0 bases and J by 9 bases, with 11 bases of the junction left unmatched. Germline V gives CDR1 GTSNPN, CDR2 SVGIG (reference sequence). CDR3 protein: CAWSVRGQGTAGPQHF. The CDR3 DNA follows: TGTGCCTGGAGTGTACGGGGACAGGGGACCGCCGGGCCCCAGCATTTT.

The rearrangement uses TRBV19 and TRBJ2-7, with 7 bases aligning to TRBD1. With V trimmed by 2 bases and J by 0 bases, 4 bases remained unmatched. Germline assignment: CDR1 LNHDA and CDR2 SQIVND (reference sequence). This CDR3 has 15 amino acids. CDR3 in DNA: TGTGCCAGTAGTATACCGGGACAGTCCTCCTACGAGCAGTACTTC. Translated: CASSIPGQSSYEQYF.

This clone was observed once. The chain carries TRBV18 and TRBJ2-5; D gene ambiguous. Germline V lookup: CDR1 KGHSH, CDR2 LQKENI. The CDR3 runs to 14 residues. Trimming removed 3 bases from V and 5 bases from J, with 13 bases in between. This CDR3 reads CASSPLGSGETQYF. The CDR3 DNA is TGTGCCAGCTCACCGCTTGGGTCCGGGGAGACCCAGTACTTC.

The CDR3 loop is CASSLPTSGGAPYEQYF. The CDR3 region has the DNA TGTGCCAGCAGCTTACCCACTAGCGGGGGGGCCCCCTACGAGCAGTACTTC. The chain recombines TRBV7-9 with TRBJ2-7; 13 positions match TRBD2. J was trimmed by 2 bases and V by 2 bases; bases with no gene match: 6. The CDR3 is 17 residues long. Germline CDR1 and CDR2: SEHNR and FQNEAQ (reference sequence).

The rearrangement links TRBV11-2 to TRBJ2-1, with D possibly matching TRBD2 (5 bases). The germline V gene encodes CDR1 SGHAT and CDR2 FQNNGV. This CDR3 has 16 residues. The germline V and J ends were trimmed by 0 bases and 2 bases, with 11 bases remaining between them. CDR3 region: CASSLDPSFPYNEQFF. The DNA of the CDR3 is TGTGCCAGCAGCTTAGATCCTAGCTTCCCCTACAATGAGCAGTTCTTC.

V is TRBV27 and J is TRBJ1-1; D remains unclear. V lost 5 bases to trimming and J lost 1 base, with 11 bases between them. This CDR3 comprises 14 residues. Germline assignment: CDR1 MNHEY and CDR2 SMNVEV (reference sequence). CDR3 DNA: TGTGCCAGCAGTCCCGTTGGGAGGAACACTGAAGCTTTCTTT. Its translation is CASSPVGRNTEAFF.

The chain is built from TRBV11-2 and TRBJ2-1; 8 bases align to TRBD1. The length of the CDR3 is 15 residues. Per the germline V gene, CDR1 is SGHAT and CDR2 is FQNNGV. V shed 3 bases and J 1 base; nucleotides not matched to a gene: 2. Here the CDR3 reads CASSFRDRSYNEQFF. DNA of the CDR3: TGTGCCAGCAGCTTCCGGGACAGGTCCTACAATGAGCAGTTCTTC.

The V call is TRBV28, the J call TRBJ2-2; weak D call: TRBD1 (6 bases). The CDR3 loop spans 16 amino acids. The germline V gene has CDR1 MDHEN and CDR2 SYDVKM. Trimming removed 6 bases at V and 6 bases at J, with 20 bases between. The CDR3 DNA is TGTGCCAGCAGACACCATCGACAGGCGGTACCCGGGGAGCTGTTTTTT. This sequence encodes CASRHHRQAVPGELFF. The entire variable domain, with the rest obtained from reference TRBV28 and TRBJ2-2, is as follows: DVKVTQSSRYLVKRTGEKVFLECVQDMDHENMFWYRQDPGLGLRLIYFSYDVKMKEKGDIPEGYSVSREKKERFSLILESASTNQTSMYLCASRHHRQAVPGELFFGEGSRLTVL.

The J gene is TRBJ1-3, the V gene TRBV5-6; D is unclear. V was cut by 5 bases and J by 0 bases, with 12 bases left in between. Per the germline V gene, CDR1 is SGHDT and CDR2 is YYEEEE. The CDR3 spans 15 residues. In nucleotides, the CDR3 is TGTGCCAGCAGTAGCTCGTGGAGCTCTGGAAACACCATATATTTT. Translation: CASSSSWSSGNTIYF.

This clone showed up just a few times. The genes are TRBV12-3 or TRBV12-4 and TRBJ1-1; possible D gene TRBD1, 5 bases. The CDR3 contains 12 residues. V lost 6 bases, J lost 6 bases, and 11 bases lay in between. CDR3 loop: CASRWRGSEAFF. The CDR3 DNA sequence: TGTGCCAGCAGATGGAGGGGATCTGAAGCTTTCTTT.

This chain joins TRBV5-4 and TRBJ1-3; no reliable D call. V was shortened by 2 bases and J by 0 bases, with 6 bases between the two germline ends. The V gene's germline CDR1 is SGHNT and CDR2 YYREEE (reference sequence). This CDR3 spans 14 amino acids. The chain's CDR3 is CASSFKSSGNTIYF. CDR3 bases: TGTGCCAGCAGCTTTAAGAGCTCTGGAAACACCATATATTTT.

The gene calls are TRBV19 and TRBJ1-6; TRBD1 matches at 7 bases. Germline assignment: CDR1 LNHDA and CDR2 SQIVND (reference sequence). The length of the CDR3 is 19 residues. V shed 5 bases, J shed 0 bases, and the junction held 13 bases outside the gene matches. The CDR3 sequence is CASSPSTGTVSSYNSPLHF. In nucleotides, the CDR3 is TGTGCCAGTAGTCCATCAACCGGGACAGTGAGCTCCTATAATTCACCCCTCCACTTT.

The chain uses TRBV27 and TRBJ2-1, with TRBD2 identical over 10 bases. The CDR3 totals 16 residues. Germline V gene data show CDR1 as MNHEY and CDR2 as SMNVEV (reference sequence). The V segment lost 4 bases and the J segment 4 bases; nucleotides outside the gene matches: 7. CDR3 sequence: CASSSLLAGDYNEQFF. The CDR3 region has the DNA TGTGCCAGCAGTTCTCTCCTAGCGGGGGATTACAATGAGCAGTTCTTC.

This sequence joins TRBV11-3 and TRBJ2-2, with TRBD1 matching over 7 bases. After removal of 5 bases from V and 4 bases from J, the junction contained 10 bases not matched to a gene. CDR1 is SGHNT and CDR2 is YENEEA in the germline V gene. The CDR3 length is 16 residues. The CDR3 loop reads CASSTRGSGGTGELFF. Here the CDR3 DNA reads TGTGCCAGCAGCACCCGAGGCTCAGGGGGCACCGGGGAGCTGTTTTTT.

The rearrangement joins TRBV18 to TRBJ2-3, with TRBD2 matching over 9 bases. The V segment lost 1 base and the J segment 2 bases; nucleotides outside the gene matches: 1. The germline gives CDR1 KGHSH, CDR2 LQKENI. CDR3 length: 15 residues. The CDR3 loop reads CASSPRGGVTDTQYF. DNA for the CDR3: TGTGCCAGCTCACCACGCGGGGGGGTCACAGATACGCAGTATTTT.

V gene TRBV2 combines with J gene TRBJ1-2; 7 bases are shared with TRBD1. Germline CDR1 reads SNHLY; CDR2 reads FYNNEI. The trim removed 2 bases at V and 4 bases at J, leaving 16 bases unmatched. The CDR3 is 18 amino acids. CDR3: CASSESARLEGARYGYTF. The DNA for the CDR3 is TGTGCCAGCAGTGAATCGGCCCGGCTTGAGGGGGCGCGCTATGGCTACACCTTC. The variable domain in full, with the rest retrieved from reference TRBV2 and TRBJ1-2, is EPEVTQTPSHQVTQMGQEVILRCVPISNHLYFYWYRQILGQKVEFLVSFYNNEISEKSEIFDDQFSVERPDGSNFTLKIRSTKLEDSAMYFCASSESARLEGARYGYTFGSGTRLTVV.

The V and J genes are TRBV7-9 and TRBJ1-5; D is perhaps TRBD1 (5 bases). Germline-derived CDR1 and CDR2 are SEHNR and FQNEAQ (reference sequence). CDR3 length: 15 amino acids. The V end was cut by 1 base, the J end by 10 bases, with 17 bases between. CDR3 in DNA: TGTGCCAGCAGCTTAGGTTACGGACCCGGGGGACCCCAGCATTTT. Translation: CASSLGYGPGGPQHF.

The chain couples TRBV7-9 to TRBJ2-7; 8 nucleotides line up with TRBD1. CDR1 is SEHNR, CDR2 FQNEAQ, per germline (reference sequence). V lost 4 bases and J lost 5; bases outside the gene matches: 10. The CDR3 covers 15 residues. CDR3 coding DNA: TGTGCCAGCAGCTACGGGACAGGAGGCATTGACGAGCAGTACTTC. It translates to CASSYGTGGIDEQYF.

This chain links TRBV3-1 (or the pseudogene TRBV3-2) with TRBJ1-5; D is perhaps TRBD1 (5 bases). Trimming shortened V by 3 bases and J by 6 bases, and 9 bases separated the two germline ends. Germline V CDR1 and CDR2: LGHDT, YNNKEL (reference sequence). There are 13 residues in the CDR3. The CDR3 spells CASSHREGQPQHF. The DNA for the CDR3 is TGTGCCAGCAGCCACAGGGAGGGTCAGCCCCAGCATTTT.

CDR3 bases: TGTGCCAGCAGTTCGACCCTGGGGAGCTCCTACGAGCAGTACTTC. Amino acids: CASSSTLGSSYEQYF. This chain joins TRBV7-3 and TRBJ2-7; tentative D call: TRBD2 (5 bases). The CDR3 extends over 15 amino acids. The germline V gene encodes CDR1 SGHTA and CDR2 FQGTGA. Trimming took off 6 bases at V and 0 bases at J, with 15 bases between the two ends.

CDR3 DNA: TGTGCCAGCAGTGAAAGGGGGACATCTAACTATGGCTACACCTTC. This sequence encodes CASSERGTSNYGYTF. This rearrangement joins TRBV2 to TRBJ1-2, with D perhaps matching TRBD1 (6 bases). CDR3 length equals 15 residues. The germline CDR1 and CDR2 sequences are SNHLY and FYNNEI. The ends were cut back, 2 bases at V and 0 bases at J, with 10 bases in the middle.

To note about this clone: At one of its ends the junction is not consistent with the germline gene, which may arise from a read error. The V and J genes are TRBV6-5 and TRBJ1-2, with 7 bases fitting TRBD1. The CDR3 has 11 amino acids. Germline V lookup: CDR1 MNHEY, CDR2 SVGAGI. CDR3 loop: CASTLGDSQLF. The CDR3 DNA is TGTGCCAGCACCTTGGGGGACAGCCAGCTCTTC.

Only one count was recorded for this clone. V and J are TRBV27 and TRBJ2-1; 9 bases map to TRBD2. Germline trimming cut 3 bases from V and 4 bases from J; bases unmatched to any gene: 4. The CDR3 spans 15 residues. Germline V gives CDR1 MNHEY, CDR2 SMNVEV (reference sequence). CDR3 sequence: CASSLRLAGYNEQFF. The CDR3 DNA is TGTGCCAGCAGTTTGCGGCTAGCGGGGTACAATGAGCAGTTCTTC.

This chain uses TRBV29-1 with TRBJ2-7; TRBD2 matches at 8 bases. In germline, CDR1 is SQVTM, CDR2 ANQGSEA. The CDR3 has 13 residues. The V and J ends lost 6 bases and 5 bases, in that order; junction bases with no gene match: 9. CDR3 in amino acids: CSVAGGHDHEQYF. CDR3 sequence (DNA): TGCAGCGTGGCGGGGGGTCACGATCACGAGCAGTACTTC.

This chain links TRBV6-5 with TRBJ1-2, with TRBD1 identical over 7 bases. This CDR3 region has 13 residues. The germline V gene has CDR1 MNHEY and CDR2 SVGAGI. The ends lost 7 bases at V and 3 bases at J; junction bases unmatched: 5. The CDR3 DNA is TGTGCCAGCACCCCGGGACAGTACTATGGCTACACCTTC. It is translated as CASTPGQYYGYTF.

The chain is built from TRBV13 and TRBJ1-2; 8 bases agree with TRBD1. V shed 0 bases, J shed 4 bases, and the junction held 10 bases outside the gene matches. Germline CDR1 reads PRHDT; CDR2 reads FYEKMQ (reference sequence). This CDR3 contains 17 residues. DNA for the CDR3: TGTGCCAGCAGCTTAGGAGGACAGGGATACCCAACCTATGGCTACACCTTC. This translates into CASSLGGQGYPTYGYTF. Based on the CDR3 plus reference TRBV13 and TRBJ1-2, the full variable domain is AAGVIQSPRHLIKEKRETATLKCYPIPRHDTVYWYQQGPGQDPQFLISFYEKMQSDKGSIPDRFSAQQFSDYHSELNMSSLELGDSALYFCASSLGGQGYPTYGYTFGSGTRLTVV.